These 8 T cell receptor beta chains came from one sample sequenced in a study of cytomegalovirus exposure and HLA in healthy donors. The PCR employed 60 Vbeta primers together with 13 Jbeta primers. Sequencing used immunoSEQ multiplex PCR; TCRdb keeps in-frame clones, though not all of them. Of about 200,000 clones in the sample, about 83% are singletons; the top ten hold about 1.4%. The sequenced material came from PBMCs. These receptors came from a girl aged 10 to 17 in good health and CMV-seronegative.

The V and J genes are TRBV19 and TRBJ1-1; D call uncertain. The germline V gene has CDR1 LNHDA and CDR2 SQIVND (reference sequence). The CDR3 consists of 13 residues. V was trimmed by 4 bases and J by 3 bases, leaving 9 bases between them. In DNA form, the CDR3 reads TGTGCCAGTAGTAGAGCCTTTGACACTGAAGCTTTCTTT. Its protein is CASSRAFDTEAFF.

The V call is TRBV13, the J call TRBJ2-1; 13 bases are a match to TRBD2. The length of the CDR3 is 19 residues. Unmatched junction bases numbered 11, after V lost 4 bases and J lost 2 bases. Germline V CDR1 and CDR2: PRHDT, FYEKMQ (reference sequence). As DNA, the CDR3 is TGTGCCAGCAGCTCTAGGACTAGCGGGGGCCTATCTACCTACAATGAGCAGTTCTTC. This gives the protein CASSSRTSGGLSTYNEQFF.

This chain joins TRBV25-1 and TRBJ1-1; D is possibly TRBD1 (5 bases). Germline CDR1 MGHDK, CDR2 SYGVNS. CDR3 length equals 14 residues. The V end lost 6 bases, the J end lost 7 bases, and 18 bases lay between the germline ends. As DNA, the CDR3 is TGTGCCAGCAGCAGGGACTCTCGGAGAGGTGAAGCTTTCTTT. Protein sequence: CASSRDSRRGEAFF.

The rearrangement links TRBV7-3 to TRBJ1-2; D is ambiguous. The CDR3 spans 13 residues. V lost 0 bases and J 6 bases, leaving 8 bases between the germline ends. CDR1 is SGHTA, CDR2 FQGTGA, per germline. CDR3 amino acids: CASSLTHGDGYTF. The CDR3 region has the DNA TGTGCCAGCAGCTTAACCCACGGAGATGGCTACACCTTC.

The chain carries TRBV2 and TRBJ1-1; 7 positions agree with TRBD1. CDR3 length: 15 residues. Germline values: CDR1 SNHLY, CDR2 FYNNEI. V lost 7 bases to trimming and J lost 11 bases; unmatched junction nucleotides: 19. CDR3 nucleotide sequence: TGTGCCAGCACACTCGACGGTTACAGGGGCCTCGGGGCTTTCTTT. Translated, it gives CASTLDGYRGLGAFF.

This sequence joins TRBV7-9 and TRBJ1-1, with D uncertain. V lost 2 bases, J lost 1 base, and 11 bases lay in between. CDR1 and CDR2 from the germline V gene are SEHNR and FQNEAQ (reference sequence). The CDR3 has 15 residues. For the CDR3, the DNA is TGTGCCAGCAGCTTACCCATCCGAGGGAACACTGAAGCTTTCTTT. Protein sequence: CASSLPIRGNTEAFF.

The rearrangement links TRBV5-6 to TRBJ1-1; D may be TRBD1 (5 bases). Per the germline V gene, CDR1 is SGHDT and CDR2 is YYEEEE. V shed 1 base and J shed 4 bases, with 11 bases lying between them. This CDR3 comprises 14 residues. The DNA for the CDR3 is TGTGCCAGCAGCTTGTCCCAGGGTATCACTGAAGCTTTCTTT. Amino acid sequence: CASSLSQGITEAFF.

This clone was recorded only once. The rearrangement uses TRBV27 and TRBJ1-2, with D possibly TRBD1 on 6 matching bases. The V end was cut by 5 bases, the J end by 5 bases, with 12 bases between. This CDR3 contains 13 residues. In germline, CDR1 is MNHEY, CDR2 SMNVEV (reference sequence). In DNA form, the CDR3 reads TGTGCCAGCAGTCTAACACAGGGTTATGGCTACACCTTC. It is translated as CASSLTQGYGYTF.